Following are 16 T cell receptor beta chains from one sample sequenced in a study of T cells expressing NK-cell markers. TCRdb derives one entry per CDR3 protein from the 5' RACE reads, leaving out DNA. The sample table includes 450,000 to 600,000 distinct CDR3 sequences. The sample consisted of blood T cells: a sorted CD56 or NKG2C T cell subset, CD4+ or CD8+ T cells, or bulk PBMC T cells (not recorded which). The receptors were gathered from a man between 18 and 29 years old in good health.

This chain links TRBV5-1 with TRBJ1-3; there is no DNA to check the TCRdb D call of TRBD1. CDR3 length: 14 amino acids. CDR1 is SGHRS, CDR2 YFSETQ, per germline. CDR3: CASAPLGAGNTIYF.

J is TRBJ2-6 and V is TRBV5-1. This CDR3 has 16 residues. The V gene's germline CDR1 is SGHRS and CDR2 YFSETQ. The CDR3 region is CASAVGIISGANVLTF.

V gene TRBV12-3 or TRBV12-4 combines with J gene TRBJ2-1; TCRdb indicates TRBD2, and absent DNA this call remains unverified. The CDR3 contains 15 residues. CDR3 region: CASSLGSGAYNEQFF.

The chain uses TRBV12-3 or TRBV12-4 and TRBJ1-2. This CDR3 comprises 14 residues. CDR3 protein: CASTKGNGDYGYTF.

The rearrangement links TRBV27 to TRBJ2-7; the D call from TCRdb, TRBD2, cannot be confirmed without DNA. Germline V CDR1 and CDR2: MNHEY, SMNVEV (reference sequence). This CDR3 comprises 16 residues. This CDR3 is CASSPFGVAGIYEQYF.

The gene calls are TRBV3-1 and TRBJ2-4. The CDR3 runs 18 residues. Germline V gene data show CDR1 as LGHDT and CDR2 as YNNKEL (reference sequence). CDR3 amino acids: CASSIHAADPIAKNIQYF.

V and J are TRBV6-4 and TRBJ2-5; TCRdb indicates TRBD1, and absent DNA this call remains unverified. This CDR3 contains 14 residues. CDR1 and CDR2 from the germline V gene are MRHNA and SNTAGT. The CDR3 region is CASSTTGGGETQYF.

V usage is TRBV5-1 and J usage is TRBJ2-4; checking the TCRdb D call of TRBD1 is not possible without DNA. Germline assignment: CDR1 SGHRS and CDR2 YFSETQ. The CDR3 loop spans 18 amino acids. The CDR3 region is CASSLGTGLLLAKNIQYF.

V is TRBV6-1 and J is TRBJ2-7; TCRdb returns TRBD2, unconfirmable since there is no DNA. The V gene's germline CDR1 is MNHNS and CDR2 SASEGT. There are 18 residues in the CDR3. The CDR3 here is CASRKGALAGGPNDEQYF.

The chain links TRBV12-3 or TRBV12-4 to TRBJ2-1; TCRdb selects TRBD2, and the lack of DNA leaves this call unchecked. The length of the CDR3 is 15 residues. This CDR3 reads CASSLVGLAINEQFF.

J is TRBJ2-2 and V is TRBV7-9; lacking DNA, the TRBD2 call made by TCRdb goes unchecked. CDR1 and CDR2 from the germline V gene are SEHNR and FQNEAQ (reference sequence). This CDR3 has 17 residues. The CDR3 protein is CASSLAESGGNTGELFF.

The V and J genes are TRBV4-3 and TRBJ2-1; TCRdb's D gene call, TRBD2, goes unchecked for lack of DNA. Germline V gene data show CDR1 as LGHNA and CDR2 as YSLEER. The CDR3 totals 15 residues. The CDR3 here is CASSQARTLGNEQFF.

J is TRBJ2-1 and V is TRBV7-9; TCRdb outputs TRBD2, but without DNA this stays unchecked. The CDR3 has 17 amino acids. The V gene's germline CDR1 is SEHNR and CDR2 FQNEAQ (reference sequence). This CDR3 reads CASSLGGLGMDYNEQFF.

This chain joins TRBV10-2 and TRBJ1-1; TCRdb calls TRBD1, which cannot be checked without DNA. The CDR3 has 17 amino acids. Germline V gene sequence: CDR1 WSHSY, CDR2 SAAADI. This CDR3 is CASSVTQKTGRNTEAFF.

This chain joins TRBV12-3 or TRBV12-4 and TRBJ2-3; TCRdb lists TRBD2, though no DNA is available to test this call. The CDR3 has 17 residues. CDR3 protein: CASSPGLAGEAADTQYF.

V is TRBV20-1 and J is TRBJ2-4. CDR1 is DFQATT, CDR2 SNEGSKA, per germline (reference sequence). The CDR3 has 15 amino acids. CDR3 in amino acids: CSASLGKKAKNIQYF.